The entry below gives a single T cell receptor (beta chain) sequence along with its context. The data derive from a study of blood T cell repertoires in COVID-19. The germline gives CDR1 SGDLS, CDR2 YYNGEE. V lost 0 bases and J lost 4; bases outside the gene matches: 4. The CDR3 is made up of 15 amino acids. Authors' analysis steps: Amplification from reference gene primers served as the basis for estimated nucleated cell counts. This table comes from immunoSEQ multiplex PCR, and its TCRdb copy is limited to in-frame clones, with some not included. The DNA was the basis for D and trimming; V, J and clone size are from that table. The sample holds roughly 320,000 clones, just over 85% seen once. The age range of participants was 18 to 89 years, with residence in about two dozen US areas.

Sequencing used PBMCs or T cells enriched from blood (not recorded which). This TCR was recovered from a man aged 25-40 years who had recovered from COVID-19. This chain joins TRBV9 and TRBJ2-7; 10 bases agree with TRBD2. CDR3 region: CASSVEASGRYEQYF. CDR3 nucleotide sequence: TGTGCCAGCAGCGTAGAGGCTAGCGGGAGATACGAGCAGTACTTC.